This TCR beta chain was retrieved from a study of CD8 T cells in ankylosing spondylitis (dated by TCRdb to 2016 to 2017). Context from the whole study: To find TCR variants linked to disease, the study profiled T cell receptor beta repertoires in ankylosing spondylitis patients and healthy donors. The full study cohort comprised around 25 ankylosing spondylitis patients and roughly 100 healthy donors. Peripheral blood was sampled, and synovial fluid was additionally collected from ankylosing spondylitis patients. Overall study results and their limits: The disease-linked clones were reported to be significantly enriched in matched synovial fluid samples from ankylosing spondylitis patients. Some of the motif variants had been reported before in the synovial fluid and blood of reactive arthritis patients, a finding that suggests common disease-initiation mechanisms. The disease-linked clones showed a CD8+ phenotype and occurred at relatively low frequencies in peripheral blood. A TCR beta motif of several highly homologous amino acid variants appeared characteristic of blood from ankylosing spondylitis patients.

This clonotype appeared many times. Its specific antigen is unknown. Per-base quality was not reported, and no clone a single base away is much larger than it. A distance of 31 bases separates the germline ends of V and J, which lose 9 bases and 4 bases respectively. From the cysteine through the phenylalanine, the CDR3 covers 19 amino acids. Solely the CDR3 DNA is kept, with 57 bases framed from the first base. Based on the germline V gene, the CDR1 and CDR2 sequences are KGHSH and LQKENI. The listed sequencing device is Illumina HiSeq 2500. Quantitative 5'-RACE with molecular barcodes was the method used to prepare the TCR beta libraries. The authors' pipeline ran thus. Disease-linked TCR variants were identified with a new computational method built on a probabilistic model of VDJ rearrangement. TCRdb reprocessing: public reads trimmed at Q25 with fastp, clones called with MiXCR, in-frame beta chains kept. Rows with one shared CDR3 protein collapse into an entry with the most common genes and DNA. These V and J calls rely on TCRdb rather than the paper's analysis. In this sample the table shows 25,000 to 30,000 distinct CDR3 sequences, about 5.3% of which occur a single time. The top ten constitute around 1.8% of the sample.

The rearranged segments are TRBV18 and TRBJ1-5; the D segment could be TRBD1, given 6 matching bases. The source of this sequence is a female donor with ankylosing spondylitis or in good health (not recorded which). The specimen was blood, either unsorted or a sorted T cell fraction (not recorded which). The CDR3 region has the sequence CARLHREYTREQGNQPQHF. The sequence in DNA is TGTGCCAGGTTACACAGGGAGTACACAAGGGAGCAAGGGAATCAGCCCCAGCATTTT.